This T cell receptor (beta chain) was found in a study of shared clonotypes between healthy human individuals. Positively selected for CCR7, the CD45RO-negative cells used as naive CD8 cells excluded terminally differentiated effector memory CD45RA+ cells. A word on this clone: Antigen unknown. The sample carries other DNA sequences with the same CDR3.

Germline CDR1 reads SQVTM; CDR2 reads ANQGSEA. V lost 2 bases, J lost 7 bases, and 9 bases lay in between. This CDR3 contains 12 residues. General study results and limits: Memory subsets generally showed smaller estimated richness than naive subsets did.

Clones were sequenced by immunoSEQ multiplex PCR, and TCRdb holds only the in-frame ones, with some missing. The sample carries about 2,100,000 clones, about 92% recorded once. V usage is TRBV29-1 and J usage is TRBJ2-1; weak D call: TRBD2 (6 bases). The TCR sequence derives from a young man in good health. Some clones in this sample may be carry-over from other donors' samples. Sequencing was carried out using naive CD8+ T cells from PBMCs. CDR3 sequence (DNA): TGCAGCGTTGAATATGGGGGGAATGAGCAGTTCTTC. It specifies CSVEYGGNEQFF.